A single sample is the source of the 18 T cell receptor beta chains below, sequenced in a study of radiotherapy plus CTLA-4 blockade in lung cancer. Sequencing used immunoSEQ multiplex PCR; TCRdb keeps in-frame clones, though not all of them. The data contain more than 55,000 clones, around four fifths of them singletons. Sequencing used peripheral blood, obtained from a patient treated with radiotherapy plus ipilimumab. The receptors derive from a human donor with non-small cell lung cancer who had a partial response to radiotherapy plus ipilimumab.

The rearrangement uses TRBV19 and TRBJ1-2; D is undetermined. The V end lost 8 bases, the J end lost 4 bases, and 23 bases lay between the germline ends. Germline loops: CDR1 LNHDA, CDR2 SQIVND (reference sequence). This CDR3 contains 16 residues. Written as DNA, the CDR3 is TGTGCCAGTGCTACTATCCACTCCTCAGTGGCCTATGGCTACACCTTC. It encodes CASATIHSSVAYGYTF.

V usage is TRBV6-1 and J usage is TRBJ1-3; possible D gene TRBD1, 5 bases. V was pared by 4 bases and J by 2 bases, with 12 bases between. The CDR3 runs 15 residues. CDR1 is MNHNS and CDR2 is SASEGT in the germline V gene. CDR3 DNA sequence: TGTGCCAGCAGTGTGTCCAGGGCCCCTGGAAACACCATATATTTT. It yields the protein CASSVSRAPGNTIYF.

The chain employs TRBV6-5 and TRBJ1-6, with no clear D. V was cut by 5 bases and J by 8 bases, with 13 bases left in between. Germline CDR1 reads MNHEY; CDR2 reads SVGAGI. This CDR3 contains 14 residues. CDR3 protein: CASSDNGRDSPLHF. DNA of the CDR3: TGTGCCAGCAGTGATAACGGGAGGGATTCACCCCTCCACTTT.

V usage is TRBV4-1 and J usage is TRBJ1-6, with 9 bases that match TRBD1. This CDR3 spans 19 amino acids. V was clipped by 1 base and J by 4 bases; unmatched bases: 11. Germline V gene data show CDR1 as MGHRA and CDR2 as YSYEKL. CDR3 sequence reads: CASSQGVTADRGYNSPLHF. CDR3 nucleotide sequence: TGCGCCAGCAGCCAAGGGGTTACCGCGGACAGGGGATATAATTCACCCCTCCACTTT.

This clone has only a few counts. The genes are TRBV21-1 and TRBJ1-3; the table assigns TRBD1, which was not confirmed against the DNA. TRBV21-1 is recorded as a pseudogene. CDR3 length equals 13 residues. CDR3 loop: CASSGQSQNTIYF. CDR3 nucleotide sequence: TGTGCCAGCAGTGGACAGTCACAAAACACCATATATTTT.

This chain links TRBV5-1 with TRBJ2-7, with 7 nucleotides matching TRBD1. The CDR3 totals 15 residues. The V and J ends lost 3 bases and 0 bases, in that order; junction bases with no gene match: 6. CDR1 is SGHRS, CDR2 YFSETQ, per germline. The chain's CDR3 is CASSSGQRGSYEQYF. The DNA for the CDR3 is TGCGCCAGCAGCTCGGGACAGAGGGGCTCCTACGAGCAGTACTTC. Full variable domain (rest looked up from reference TRBV5-1 and TRBJ2-7): KAGVTQTPRYLIKTRGQQVTLSCSPISGHRSVSWYQQTPGQGLQFLFEYFSETQRNKGNFPGRFSGRQFSNSRSEMNVSTLELGDSALYLCASSSGQRGSYEQYFGPGTRLTVT.

This sequence joins TRBV27 and TRBJ2-3; perhaps TRBD1 as D (6 bases). The CDR3 is 18 amino acids. V lost 2 bases and J 0 bases, leaving 18 bases between the germline ends. From germline, CDR1 is MNHEY and CDR2 SMNVEV (reference sequence). The CDR3 sequence: CASSLRGTGRTSTDTQYF. The CDR3 region has the DNA TGTGCCAGCAGTTTAAGGGGGACGGGCAGAACTAGCACAGATACGCAGTATTTT.

The chain couples TRBV6-1 to TRBJ2-2; tentative D call: TRBD2 (6 bases). The CDR3 is 14 amino acids. V was cut by 7 bases and J by 4 bases, with 13 bases left in between. CDR1 is MNHNS and CDR2 is SASEGT in the germline V gene. CDR3 DNA: TGTGCCAGCATGGGGGGTAAACGCACCGGGGAGCTGTTTTTT. It is translated as CASMGGKRTGELFF.

The chain joins TRBV11-3 to TRBJ1-1, with 8 bases matching TRBD1. CDR3 length equals 12 residues. Germline CDR1 is SGHNT and CDR2 is YENEEA. V was clipped by 8 bases and J by 7 bases; unmatched bases: 6. In DNA form, the CDR3 reads TGTGCCAGCTCCCGCGGACAGGGTGAAGCTTTCTTT. This translates into CASSRGQGEAFF.

The chain uses TRBV10-1 and TRBJ2-1; 10 positions agree with TRBD1. The V segment lost 0 bases and the J segment 4 bases; nucleotides outside the gene matches: 0. CDR1 and CDR2 from the germline V gene are WNHNN and SYGVQD (reference sequence). This CDR3 has 15 amino acids. DNA for the CDR3: TGCGCCAGCAGTGAGTCGGGACAGGGGTACAATGAGCAGTTCTTC. This translates into CASSESGQGYNEQFF.

As regards this clone: This sample includes further DNA sequences coding for the same CDR3. The V gene is TRBV5-1, the J gene TRBJ2-5; 13 nucleotides agree with TRBD2. Trimming cost V 0 bases and J 5 bases; bases outside gene matches: 1. Germline V lookup: CDR1 SGHRS, CDR2 YFSETQ. The CDR3 contains 15 residues. CDR3 sequence (DNA): TGCGCCAGCAGCTTGGGACTAGCGGGGGGTGAGACCCAGTACTTC. It codes for CASSLGLAGGETQYF. Supplemented by reference TRBV5-1 and TRBJ2-5, the full variable domain reads KAGVTQTPRYLIKTRGQQVTLSCSPISGHRSVSWYQQTPGQGLQFLFEYFSETQRNKGNFPGRFSGRQFSNSRSEMNVSTLELGDSALYLCASSLGLAGGETQYFGPGTRLLVL.

This chain links TRBV6-1 with TRBJ1-2; 11 bases are shared with TRBD1. Germline V gene lookup returns CDR1 MNHNS and CDR2 SASEGT. The CDR3 consists of 14 residues. Trimming cost V 5 bases and J 6 bases; bases outside gene matches: 5. CDR3 amino acids: CASSTRTGGDGYTF. CDR3 sequence (DNA): TGTGCCAGCAGTACCCGGACAGGGGGCGATGGCTACACCTTC.

The chain couples TRBV28 to TRBJ2-1; 12 nucleotides line up with TRBD2. This CDR3 has 17 residues. The V gene's germline CDR1 is MDHEN and CDR2 SYDVKM. The V gene end was trimmed by 5 bases and the J gene end by 6 bases; junction bases not matched to a gene: 11. The CDR3 region has the DNA TGTGCCAGCAGTACAGTGACTAGCGGGGGCCTTAGCAATGAGCAGTTCTTC. It translates to CASSTVTSGGLSNEQFF. Combining the CDR3 with reference TRBV28 and TRBJ2-1 gives the whole variable domain DVKVTQSSRYLVKRTGEKVFLECVQDMDHENMFWYRQDPGLGLRLIYFSYDVKMKEKGDIPEGYSVSREKKERFSLILESASTNQTSMYLCASSTVTSGGLSNEQFFGPGTRLTVL.

V is TRBV6-1 and J is TRBJ1-6, with 8 bases matching TRBD1. After removal of 6 bases from V and 8 bases from J, the junction contained 9 bases not matched to a gene. Germline assignment: CDR1 MNHNS and CDR2 SASEGT. The CDR3 loop spans 15 amino acids. CDR3 residues: CASREDRVEYSPLHF. CDR3 nucleotide sequence: TGTGCCAGCAGGGAGGACAGGGTAGAGTATTCACCCCTCCACTTT.

The V and J genes are TRBV5-1 and TRBJ2-5; tentative D call: TRBD1 (6 bases). This CDR3 has 14 amino acids. Germline assignment: CDR1 SGHRS and CDR2 YFSETQ. V shed 4 bases and J shed 2 bases, with 12 bases lying between them. CDR3 amino acids: CASSQGTQQETQYF. DNA for the CDR3: TGCGCCAGCAGCCAAGGGACACAACAAGAGACCCAGTACTTC.

The chain has TRBV5-6 and TRBJ2-7; maybe TRBD1 (6 bases). This CDR3 is built from 13 residues. V lost 0 bases to trimming and J lost 5 bases, with 9 bases between them. Germline V gene sequence: CDR1 SGHDT, CDR2 YYEEEE. The CDR3 region has the DNA TGTGCCAGCAGCTTGGTGGGGGCGAACGAGCAGTACTTC. Protein: CASSLVGANEQYF. Drawing the rest from reference TRBV5-6 and TRBJ2-7, the complete variable domain is DAGVTQSPTHLIKTRGQQVTLRCSPKSGHDTVSWYQQALGQGPQFIFQYYEEEERQRGNFPDRFSGHQFPNYSSELNVNALLLGDSALYLCASSLVGANEQYFGPGTRLTVT.

V gene TRBV5-4 combines with J gene TRBJ2-1, with 13 bases that match TRBD2. Per germline, CDR1 SGHNT and CDR2 YYREEE (reference sequence). The CDR3 is made up of 16 amino acids. Trimming at V came to 4 bases and at J to 2 bases, leaving 3 bases not matched to a gene. CDR3 coding DNA: TGTGCCAGCAGCCCGGGGACTAGCGGGACCTACAATGAGCAGTTCTTC. It is translated as CASSPGTSGTYNEQFF.

V and J are TRBV25-1 and TRBJ2-3, with 10 positions matching TRBD2. The CDR3 sequence is 17 residues long. Trimming cost V 5 bases and J 6 bases; bases outside gene matches: 14. Germline V gene data show CDR1 as MGHDK and CDR2 as SYGVNS. CDR3 sequence reads: CASSLGGSGGPWDTQYF. In DNA form, the CDR3 reads TGTGCCAGCAGTCTAGGGGGTAGCGGGGGGCCATGGGATACGCAGTATTTT. Full variable domain (missing parts from reference TRBV25-1 and TRBJ2-3): EADIYQTPRYLVIGTGKKITLECSQTMGHDKMYWYQQDPGMELHLIHYSYGVNSTEKGDLSSESTVSRIRTEHFPLTLESARPSHTSQYLCASSLGGSGGPWDTQYFGPGTRLTVL.